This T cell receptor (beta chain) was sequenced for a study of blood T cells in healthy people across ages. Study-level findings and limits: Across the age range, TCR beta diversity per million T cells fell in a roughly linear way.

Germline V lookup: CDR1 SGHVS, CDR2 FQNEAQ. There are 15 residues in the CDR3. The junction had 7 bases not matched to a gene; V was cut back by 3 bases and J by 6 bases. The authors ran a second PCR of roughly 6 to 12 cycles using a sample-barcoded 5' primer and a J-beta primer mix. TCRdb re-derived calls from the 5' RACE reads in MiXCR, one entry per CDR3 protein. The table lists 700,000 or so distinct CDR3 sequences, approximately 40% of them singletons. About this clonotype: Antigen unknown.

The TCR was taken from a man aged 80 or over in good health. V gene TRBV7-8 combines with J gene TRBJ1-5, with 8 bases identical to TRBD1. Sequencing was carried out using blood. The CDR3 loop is CASSFQTGERQPQHF. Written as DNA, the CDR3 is TGTGCCAGCAGCTTCCAGACAGGGGAGCGTCAGCCCCAGCATTTT.